These T cell receptor beta chains were read from a single sample in a study of T cells in Graves' hyperthyroidism and ophthalmopathy. From the multiplex PCR reads, TCRdb called clonotypes with MiXCR, one entry per CDR3 protein. The profile shows around 300,000 distinct CDR3 sequences, more than 10% of them singletons. Sequences were obtained from blood. Every receptor here comes from a woman in her thirties with Graves' hyperthyroidism that later progressed to Graves' ophthalmopathy. The conserved cysteine and the conserved F or W are not part of the CDR3 here. Fields, in order: clone size, J gene, V gene, CDR3 protein. Size is omitted from some rows. Given values are once, few, many or a class for expanded clones.

. TRBJ2-7 TRBV10-3 AISEPTGREQY
. TRBJ2-2 TRBV7-9 ASSLLKVSTGELF
few TRBJ2-3 TRBV30 AWDPGTDTDTQY
many TRBJ2-5 TRBV28 ASRPVGAAGETQY
few TRBJ2-7 TRBV6-1 ASMTEGYEQY
. TRBJ1-4 TRBV30 AWQGLNEKLF
few TRBJ2-3 TRBV3-1 ASSLPGENTQY
many TRBJ2-1 TRBV2 ASSVAPSGSNEQF
many TRBJ2-5 TRBV2 ASSVAGTSGRGQETQY
many TRBJ1-6 TRBV7-2 ASTPDSINSPLH
. TRBJ2-7 TRBV20-1 STPRGGHEQY